These 9 T cell receptor beta chains originate from one sample sequenced in a study of T cell responses to AZD1222 COVID-19 vaccine. The assay was immunoSEQ multiplex PCR, and TCRdb's table has in-frame clones only and misses some. Altogether some 140,000 clones are present, more than 85% being singletons, with the ten largest covering about 0.86%. The starting material was peripheral blood, obtained on day 0 of AZD1222 vaccination. The source of these receptors is an adult in good health.

The chain couples TRBV5-5 to TRBJ1-3; D is perhaps TRBD1 (5 bases). The CDR3 extends over 16 amino acids. CDR1 is SGHKS, CDR2 YYEKEE, per germline (reference sequence). V was clipped by 0 bases and J by 4 bases, with 14 bases between them. This CDR3 reads CASSLEEGRVGNTIYF. CDR3 nucleotide sequence: TGTGCCAGCAGCTTGGAAGAGGGGCGAGTAGGAAACACCATATATTTT.

V usage is TRBV29-1 and J usage is TRBJ2-7; the D call may be TRBD1 or TRBD2 (5 bases each). This CDR3 comprises 13 residues. The V end lost 4 bases, the J end lost 6 bases, and 16 bases lay between the germline ends. The germline CDR1 and CDR2 sequences are SQVTM and ANQGSEA. The DNA for the CDR3 is TGCAGCGTTGTCTCGTCAGGGAGAAGCGAGCAGTACTTC. This encodes CSVVSSGRSEQYF.

The V call is TRBV27, the J call TRBJ2-3; tentatively, D is TRBD2 (7 bases). Trimming took off 1 base at V and 0 bases at J, with 14 bases between the two ends. CDR3 length: 17 residues. The germline V gene encodes CDR1 MNHEY and CDR2 SMNVEV (reference sequence). For the CDR3, the DNA is TGTGCCAGCAGTTTATGGGGGGGCTCTGGGAGCACAGATACGCAGTATTTT. Translating it yields CASSLWGGSGSTDTQYF.

The chain couples TRBV29-1 to TRBJ1-3, with D perhaps matching TRBD1 (5 bases). The CDR3 loop spans 12 amino acids. V lost 1 base to trimming and J lost 7 bases, with 8 bases between them. Germline lookup yields CDR1 SQVTM and CDR2 ANQGSEA. The CDR3 bases are TGCAGCGTTGAAGTAGGGACGAACACCATATATTTT. Its translation is CSVEVGTNTIYF.

This rearrangement joins TRBV6-5 to TRBJ1-1, with a weak D call TRBD1 (6 bases). Germline V gives CDR1 MNHEY, CDR2 SVGAGI. V lost 6 bases and J lost 5, with 10 bases in between. This CDR3 has 12 residues. CDR3 amino acids: CASRLGHTEAFF. In nucleotides, the CDR3 is TGTGCCAGCAGGTTGGGACATACTGAAGCTTTCTTT.

The chain has TRBV15 and TRBJ2-7; 8 bases agree with TRBD1. The CDR3 spans 17 residues. V shed 0 bases, J shed 6 bases, and the junction held 13 bases outside the gene matches. Germline loops: CDR1 LNHNV, CDR2 YYDKDF (reference sequence). The CDR3 nucleotides are TGTGCCACCAGCAGAGATCTAGCGACAGGGGTGCTGGGCGAGCAGTACTTC. Translating it yields CATSRDLATGVLGEQYF.

The gene calls are TRBV9 and TRBJ1-2; D is possibly TRBD1 (5 bases). Germline loops: CDR1 SGDLS, CDR2 YYNGEE. This CDR3 has 17 amino acids. V was clipped by 0 bases and J by 1 base, with 16 bases between them. The CDR3 DNA sequence: TGTGCCAGCAGCGTAGCCCGACCGGGGCAGGGTAACTATGGCTACACCTTC. This sequence encodes CASSVARPGQGNYGYTF.

The V and J genes are TRBV7-9 and TRBJ1-4; maybe TRBD1 (5 bases). Germline loops: CDR1 SEHNR, CDR2 FQNEAQ (reference sequence). The CDR3 has 15 residues. V was shortened by 5 bases and J by 8 bases, with 18 bases between the two germline ends. The CDR3 protein is CASSTPELGEEKLFF. The CDR3 nucleotides read TGTGCCAGCAGCACTCCCGAATTGGGGGAGGAAAAACTGTTTTTT.

The gene calls are TRBV7-9 and TRBJ1-3; D ambiguous. CDR1 SEHNR and CDR2 FQNEAQ come from the germline V gene (reference sequence). The CDR3 length is 14 residues. V lost 6 bases to trimming and J lost 4 bases, with 13 bases between them. CDR3 amino acids: CASSPEAGGNTIYF. CDR3 coding DNA: TGTGCCAGCAGTCCCGAGGCCGGGGGAAACACCATATATTTT.